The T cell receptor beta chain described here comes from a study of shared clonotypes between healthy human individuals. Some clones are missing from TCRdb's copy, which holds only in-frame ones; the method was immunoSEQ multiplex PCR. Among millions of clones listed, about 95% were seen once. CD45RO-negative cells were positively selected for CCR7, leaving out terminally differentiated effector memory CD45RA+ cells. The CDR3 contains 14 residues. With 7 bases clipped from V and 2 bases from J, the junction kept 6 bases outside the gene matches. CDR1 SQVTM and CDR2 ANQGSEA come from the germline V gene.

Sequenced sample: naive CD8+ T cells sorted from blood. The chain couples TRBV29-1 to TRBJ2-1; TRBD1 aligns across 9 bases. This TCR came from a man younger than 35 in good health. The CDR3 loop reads CSAMGQGTYNEQFF. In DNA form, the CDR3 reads TGCAGCGCCATGGGACAGGGCACCTACAATGAGCAGTTCTTC.